The source of this T cell receptor (beta chain) is a study of identifying expanded T cells in peripheral blood. This CDR3 is 15 amino acids long. From germline, CDR1 is SGDLS and CDR2 YYNGEE. Trimming left V 0 bases short and J 0 bases short, with 7 bases between. The repertoire was sequenced with immunoSEQ multiplex PCR; TCRdb's copy has only in-frame clones and lacks some. This table has about 130,000 clones, around 88% appearing once. The sequence came from a person aged 18 to 70 in good health. The sample was blood. The rearrangement links TRBV9 to TRBJ1-5; D remains unclear. The CDR3 protein is CASSVGGDSNQPQHF. CDR3 sequence (DNA): TGTGCCAGCAGCGTAGGTGGGGATAGCAATCAGCCCCAGCATTTT.